This TCR beta chain is from a study of ipilimumab plus nivolumab after autologous stem cell transplantation. As to this clone: The sample holds other DNA sequences that translate to the same CDR3.

Here immunoSEQ multiplex PCR was the method, and the copy in TCRdb shows in-frame clones only, minus some. Here the sample spans 2,500 to 3,500 clones, under 85% being singletons. This CDR3 is 14 amino acids long. Germline-derived CDR1 and CDR2 are MNHNY and SVGAGI (reference sequence). V gave up 6 bases and J gave up 2 bases, with 14 bases separating them. Starting 14 to 28 days after autologous transplant, ipilimumab 1 mg/kg was given. Dosing: nivolumab 3 mg/kg IV, weeks 1, 4, 7, 10, then every two weeks to week 26. The chain employs TRBV6-6 and TRBJ2-7, with a weak D call TRBD2 (5 bases). The source of this sequence is a male donor with primary mediastinal lymphoma. The sample in question was PBMCs, obtained in a trial of ipilimumab plus nivolumab as post-transplant consolidation. The CDR3 DNA is TGTGCCAGCAGCAGCCCAGGACTCACCTACGAGCAGTACTTC. Its protein is CASSSPGLTYEQYF.